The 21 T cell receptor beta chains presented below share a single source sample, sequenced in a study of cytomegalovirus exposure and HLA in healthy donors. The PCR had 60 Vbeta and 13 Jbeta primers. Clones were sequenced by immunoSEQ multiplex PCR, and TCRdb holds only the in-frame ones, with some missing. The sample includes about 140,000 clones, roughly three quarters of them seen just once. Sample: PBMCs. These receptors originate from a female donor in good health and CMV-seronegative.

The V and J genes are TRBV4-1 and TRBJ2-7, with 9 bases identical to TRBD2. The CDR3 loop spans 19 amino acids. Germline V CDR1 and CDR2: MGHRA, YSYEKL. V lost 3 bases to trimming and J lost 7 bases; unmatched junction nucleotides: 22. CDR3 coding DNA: TGCGCCAGCAGCCATTATCTCCTAGATCTATCAGGTAGCGGGAGTGAGCAGTACTTC. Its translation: CASSHYLLDLSGSGSEQYF.

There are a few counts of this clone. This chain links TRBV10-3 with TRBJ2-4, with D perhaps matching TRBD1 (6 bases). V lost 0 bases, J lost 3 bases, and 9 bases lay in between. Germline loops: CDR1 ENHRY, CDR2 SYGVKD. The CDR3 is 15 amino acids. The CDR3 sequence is CAISESNRVKNIQYF. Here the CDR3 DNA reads TGTGCCATCAGTGAGTCGAACAGGGTCAAAAACATTCAGTACTTC.

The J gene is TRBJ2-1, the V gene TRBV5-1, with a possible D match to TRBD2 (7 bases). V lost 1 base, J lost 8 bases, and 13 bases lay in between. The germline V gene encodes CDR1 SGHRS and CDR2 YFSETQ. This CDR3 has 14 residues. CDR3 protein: CASSLTGGLYEQFF. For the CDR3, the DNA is TGCGCCAGCAGCTTGACCGGGGGGCTTTATGAGCAGTTCTTC.

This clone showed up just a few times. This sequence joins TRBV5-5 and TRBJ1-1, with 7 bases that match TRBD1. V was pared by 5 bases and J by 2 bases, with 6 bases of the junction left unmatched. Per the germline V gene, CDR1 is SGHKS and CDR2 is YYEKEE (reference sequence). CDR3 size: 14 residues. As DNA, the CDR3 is TGTGCCAGCAGTTGGCAGGGGGGAAACACTGAAGCTTTCTTT. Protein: CASSWQGGNTEAFF.

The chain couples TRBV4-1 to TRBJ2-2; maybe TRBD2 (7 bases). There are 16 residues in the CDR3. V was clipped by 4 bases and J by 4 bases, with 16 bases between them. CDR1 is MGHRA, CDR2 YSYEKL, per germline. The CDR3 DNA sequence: TGCGCCAGCAGCCGCGTTGGGGGGGCTATCACCGGGGAGCTGTTTTTT. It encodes CASSRVGGAITGELFF.

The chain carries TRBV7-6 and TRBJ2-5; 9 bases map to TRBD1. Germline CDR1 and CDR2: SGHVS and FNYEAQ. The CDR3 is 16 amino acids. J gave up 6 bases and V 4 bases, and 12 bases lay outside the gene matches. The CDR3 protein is CASSSTRTGVGKTQYF. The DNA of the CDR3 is TGTGCCAGCAGCTCCACTAGGACAGGGGTCGGAAAGACCCAGTACTTC.

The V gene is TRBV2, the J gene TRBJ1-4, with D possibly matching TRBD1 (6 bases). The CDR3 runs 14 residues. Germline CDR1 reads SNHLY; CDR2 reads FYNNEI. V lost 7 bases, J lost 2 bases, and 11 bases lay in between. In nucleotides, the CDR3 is TGTGCCAGCAATATACAGGGTACTAATGAAAAACTGTTTTTT. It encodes CASNIQGTNEKLFF.

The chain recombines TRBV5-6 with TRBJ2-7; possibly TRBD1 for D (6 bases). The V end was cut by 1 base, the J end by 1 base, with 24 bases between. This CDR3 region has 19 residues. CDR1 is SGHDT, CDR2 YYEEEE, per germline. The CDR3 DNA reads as TGTGCCAGCAGCTTGATTCCAAGATTGAGACAGGTTGGATCCTACGAGCAGTACTTC. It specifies CASSLIPRLRQVGSYEQYF.

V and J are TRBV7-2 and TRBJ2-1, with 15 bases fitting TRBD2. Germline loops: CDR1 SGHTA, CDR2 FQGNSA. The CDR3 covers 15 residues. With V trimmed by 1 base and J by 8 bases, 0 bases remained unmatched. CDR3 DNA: TGTGCCAGCAGCTTAGGGACTAGCGGGAGGGATGAGCAGTTCTTC. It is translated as CASSLGTSGRDEQFF.

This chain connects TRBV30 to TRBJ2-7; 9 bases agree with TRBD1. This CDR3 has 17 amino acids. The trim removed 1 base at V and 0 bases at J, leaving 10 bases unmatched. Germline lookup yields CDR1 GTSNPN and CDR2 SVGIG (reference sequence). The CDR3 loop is CAWSGRPQGASSYEQYF. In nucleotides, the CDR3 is TGTGCCTGGAGTGGGAGACCACAGGGGGCCAGCTCCTACGAGCAGTACTTC.

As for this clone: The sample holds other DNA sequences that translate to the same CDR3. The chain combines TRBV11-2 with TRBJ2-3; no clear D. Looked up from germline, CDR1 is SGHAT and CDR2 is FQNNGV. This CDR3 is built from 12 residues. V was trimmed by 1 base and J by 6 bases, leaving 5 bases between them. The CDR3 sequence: CASSLARDTQYF. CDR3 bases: TGTGCCAGCAGCTTAGCTCGGGATACGCAGTATTTT.

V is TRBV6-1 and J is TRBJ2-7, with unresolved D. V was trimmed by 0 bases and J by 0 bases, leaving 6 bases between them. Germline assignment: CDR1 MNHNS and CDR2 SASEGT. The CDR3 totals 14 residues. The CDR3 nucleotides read TGTGCCAGCAGTGAAGCGAGCAACTCCTACGAGCAGTACTTC. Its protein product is CASSEASNSYEQYF.

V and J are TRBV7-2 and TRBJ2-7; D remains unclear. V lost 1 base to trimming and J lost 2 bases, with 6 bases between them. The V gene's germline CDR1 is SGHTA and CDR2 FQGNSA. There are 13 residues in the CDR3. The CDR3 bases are TGTGCCAGCAGCTTAGGTTCTGCCTACGAGCAGTACTTC. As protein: CASSLGSAYEQYF.

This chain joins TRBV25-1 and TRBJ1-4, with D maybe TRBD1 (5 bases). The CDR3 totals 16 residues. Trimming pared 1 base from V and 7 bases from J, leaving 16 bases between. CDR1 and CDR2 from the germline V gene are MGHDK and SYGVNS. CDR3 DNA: TGTGCCAGCAGTGAATTATTTGAAGGGGCGAGTGAAAAACTGTTTTTT. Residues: CASSELFEGASEKLFF.

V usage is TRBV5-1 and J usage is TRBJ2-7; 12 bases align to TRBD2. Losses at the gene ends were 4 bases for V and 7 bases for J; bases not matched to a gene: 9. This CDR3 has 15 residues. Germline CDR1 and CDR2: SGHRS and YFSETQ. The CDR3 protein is CASSPLAGGPEEQYF. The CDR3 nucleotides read TGCGCCAGCAGCCCCCTAGCGGGAGGGCCAGAAGAGCAGTACTTC.

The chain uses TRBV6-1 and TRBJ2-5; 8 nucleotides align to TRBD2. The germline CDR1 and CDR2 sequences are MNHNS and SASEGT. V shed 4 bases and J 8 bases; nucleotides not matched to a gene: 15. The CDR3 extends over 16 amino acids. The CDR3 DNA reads TGTGCCAGCAGTGCCACTAGCGGCAATACCCCTCGAACCCAGTACTTC. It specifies CASSATSGNTPRTQYF.

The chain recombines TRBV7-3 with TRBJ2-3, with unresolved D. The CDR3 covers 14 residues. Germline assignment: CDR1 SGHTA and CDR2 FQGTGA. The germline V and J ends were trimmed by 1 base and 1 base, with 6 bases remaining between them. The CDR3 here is CASSLNSGTDTQYF. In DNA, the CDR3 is TGTGCCAGCAGCTTAAACTCCGGCACAGATACGCAGTATTTT.

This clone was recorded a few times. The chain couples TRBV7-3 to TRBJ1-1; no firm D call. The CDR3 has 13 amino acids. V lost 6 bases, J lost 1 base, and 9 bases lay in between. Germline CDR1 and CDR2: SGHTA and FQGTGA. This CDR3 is CASSLRGNTEAFF. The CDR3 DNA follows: TGTGCCAGCAGTCTACGAGGGAACACTGAAGCTTTCTTT.

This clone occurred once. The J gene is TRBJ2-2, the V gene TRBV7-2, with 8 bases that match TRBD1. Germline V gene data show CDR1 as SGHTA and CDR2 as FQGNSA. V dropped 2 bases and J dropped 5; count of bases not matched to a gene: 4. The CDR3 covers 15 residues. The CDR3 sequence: CASSLRTGPTGELFF. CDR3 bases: TGTGCCAGCAGCTTAAGGACAGGGCCGACCGGGGAGCTGTTTTTT.

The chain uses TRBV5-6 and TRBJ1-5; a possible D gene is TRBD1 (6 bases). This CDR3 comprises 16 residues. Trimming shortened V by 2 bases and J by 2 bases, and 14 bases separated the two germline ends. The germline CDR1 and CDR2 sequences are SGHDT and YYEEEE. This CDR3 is CASSLGGEFRNQPQHF. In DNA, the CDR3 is TGTGCCAGCAGCTTAGGGGGGGAATTTCGCAATCAGCCCCAGCATTTT.

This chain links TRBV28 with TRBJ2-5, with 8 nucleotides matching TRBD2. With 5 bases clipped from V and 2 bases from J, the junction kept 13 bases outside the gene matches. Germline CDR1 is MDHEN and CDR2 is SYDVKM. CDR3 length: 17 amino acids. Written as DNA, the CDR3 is TGTGCCAGCAGTCCTCTTCCTGGCGGGGGGACTCAAGAGACCCAGTACTTC. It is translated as CASSPLPGGGTQETQYF. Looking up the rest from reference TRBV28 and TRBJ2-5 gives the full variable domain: DVKVTQSSRYLVKRTGEKVFLECVQDMDHENMFWYRQDPGLGLRLIYFSYDVKMKEKGDIPEGYSVSREKKERFSLILESASTNQTSMYLCASSPLPGGGTQETQYFGPGTRLLVL.